This record covers a single T cell receptor (beta chain). Its antigen is currently unknown. The germline V gene encodes CDR1 SGHRS and CDR2 YFSETQ. V lost 7 bases and J lost 0, with 5 bases in between. The CDR3 covers 13 residues. This sample stems from a study of Tregs in tolerant kidney transplant recipients. About the study: Recipients received nonmyeloablative bone marrow transplants from related graft donors, with transient mixed chimerism. Whole-study results and caveats: The small number of patients limits these findings pending further validation.

Method: immunoSEQ multiplex PCR; TCRdb's copy keeps in-frame clones and lacks some. The sample includes about 14,000 clones, 80% of them seen just once. This sequence was found in a human donor who received a combined kidney and bone marrow transplant. Sample: Tregs from blood, taken before the transplant. The chain combines TRBV5-1 with TRBJ2-6, with D perhaps TRBD2 (5 bases). CDR3 residues: CASEGSGANVLTF. DNA for the CDR3: TGCGCCAGCGAGGGCTCTGGGGCCAACGTCCTGACTTTC.